This TCR beta chain was sequenced during a study of T cells after yellow fever vaccination (dated by TCRdb to the late 2010s). Regarding the study in general: The SMART-Seq v4 Ultra Low Input RNA kit was used to prepare libraries from fractions with low cell numbers. To follow T-cell clones before and after primary and booster YFV17D yellow fever vaccination, bulk TCR alpha and beta repertoires were sequenced over time. Two healthy male donors made up the cohort, one aged 18 to 30 years and the other aged 30 to 40 years. Blood was collected at multiple timepoints before and after primary and secondary immunization, and bulk PBMC replicates and cell subsets were isolated.

The meaning of the sample's treatment or condition label: live attenuated yellow fever vaccine strain. Two biological replicates of bulk PBMCs were collected at each blood-draw timepoint. PBMCs were isolated from peripheral blood using a standard Ficoll-Paque protocol. TriZol was used to extract RNA from bulk PBMCs, CD4 and CD8 fractions, and dextramer-positive and dextramer-negative fractions. Broader findings and caveats from the paper: After the booster, most of the clones that had expanded following primary vaccination were detected again (just under 97% of CD4 and around 90% of CD8), which suggests that memory was broadly maintained. Because the study included only a couple of donors, the extent to which the findings can be generalized is limited. A small share of clonotypes was detected in both CD4 and CD8 compartments, with the overlap likely arising from convergent recombination. Computational filtering was required because FACS-sorted repertoires could contain abundant contaminating clonotypes from the bulk population. The secondary T-cell response was found to be weaker but faster than the primary response, with a peak reached on day 5 rather than on day 15.

TCR cDNA was made using 5'RACE template switching, a step that added a universal primer site and unique molecular identifiers. cDNA synthesis was primed from both the TCR alpha and TCR beta constant segments. Library amplification used two PCR steps, and the second PCR step added sample barcodes and sequencing adapters. Sequencing of libraries was performed on Illumina HiSeq 2500 (2x100 bp) or NovaSeq (2x150 bp). In the authors' own workflow: Reads were demultiplexed and collapsed into UMI consensus sequences with MIGEC, and V(D)J alignment was performed with MiXCR. Clonotypes responding to the vaccine were identified with edgeR on replicate PBMC samples, with the criteria of FDR below 0.01 and a log2 fold change above 5 up to day 15. CD4 or CD8 identity was assigned to each bulk clonotype according to whether the clonotype was present at higher abundance in the sequenced CD4 repertoire or the sequenced CD8 repertoire. TCRdb itself trimmed the public reads at Q25 with fastp, ran MiXCR and retained productive beta chains. Rows matching on CDR3 protein sequence are summarized as one entry with the most common DNA and genes. These V and J calls are TCRdb output, not the study's own analysis. Within this sample are fewer than 650,000 distinct CDR3 sequences, with 21% of them counted one time only. The ten largest make up 16% of the sample.

This clonotype has only one observation. It has no known antigen specificity. Base qualities are not provided; no much larger clone lies one nucleotide away. One read alone makes for weak evidence. V is pruned by 0 bases and J by 1 base, leaving 6 bases of the junction without a gene match. The CDR3 spans 17 residues, from the cysteine through the phenylalanine. The CDR3 DNA has 51 bases and is translated from base 1. Based on the germline V gene (reference sequence), the CDR1 and CDR2 sequences are SEHNR and FQNEAQ. The sequence is built from TRBV7-9 and TRBJ2-3, with 8 junctional bases fitting TRBD2. Source: PBMCs, taken approximately 20 days after the first yellow fever vaccination. The clonotype was recovered from a man between 18 and 35 years old who received the YFV17D yellow fever vaccine. CDR3 region: CASSLARGAGGTDTQYF. The DNA sequence reads TGTGCCAGCAGCTTAGCCAGAGGAGCGGGGGGCACAGATACGCAGTATTTT. The CDR3, completed at both ends by the reference TRBV7-9 and TRBJ2-3 genes, gives the full variable domain DTGVSQNPRHKITKRGQNVTFRCDPISEHNRLYWYRQTLGQGPEFLTYFQNEAQLEKSRLLSDRFSAERPKGSFSTLEIQRTEQGDSAMYLCASSLARGAGGTDTQYFGPGTRLTVL.